Only one count was recorded for the clone carrying this TCR beta chain. Its specificity is unknown. This table comes from immunoSEQ multiplex PCR, and its TCRdb copy is limited to in-frame clones, with some not included. The sample lists about 37,000 clones; more than 35% were seen once. These data come from a study of neoadjuvant anti-PD-1 for oral cavity cancer. As to time point: after neoadjuvant nivolumab, at surgical resection. These oral cavity squamous cell carcinomas were HPV-negative and locally advanced. Overall study results and limits: Larger post-treatment preexisting tumor clones tracked with greater tumor shrinkage.

Germline CDR1 reads SQVTM; CDR2 reads ANQGSEA. The CDR3 runs to 14 residues. Unmatched junction bases numbered 9, after V lost 7 bases and J lost 4 bases. The sequence was obtained from a person aged 35-79 years with oral cavity squamous cell carcinoma. This material consisted of tumor tissue, taken after nivolumab (anti-PD-1) treatment. This chain links TRBV29-1 with TRBJ2-3; 9 nucleotides line up with TRBD1. The CDR3 spells CSAPTGGSADTQYF. The CDR3 nucleotides read TGCAGCGCCCCGACAGGGGGTAGCGCAGATACGCAGTATTTT.